This T cell receptor (beta chain) was observed in a study of blood T cell repertoires in COVID-19. Between the trimmed V and J ends, which lost 10 bases and 4 bases, there was a span of 20 bases. Germline CDR1 and CDR2: SNHLY and FYNNEI. The length of the CDR3 is 15 residues. The method was immunoSEQ multiplex PCR; TCRdb's version includes in-frame clones alone and lacks a portion of them. The sample has hundreds of thousands of clones, about four fifths seen once. This clone was detected ten times or more. This receptor was taken from a man older than 75 with acute or convalescent COVID-19. The chain has TRBV2 and TRBJ1-3; no definite D call. Sequenced material: peripheral blood. The CDR3 here is CATRIKTLGGNTIYF. Written as DNA, the CDR3 is TGTGCCACCAGAATCAAGACCCTCGGGGGAAACACCATATATTTT.